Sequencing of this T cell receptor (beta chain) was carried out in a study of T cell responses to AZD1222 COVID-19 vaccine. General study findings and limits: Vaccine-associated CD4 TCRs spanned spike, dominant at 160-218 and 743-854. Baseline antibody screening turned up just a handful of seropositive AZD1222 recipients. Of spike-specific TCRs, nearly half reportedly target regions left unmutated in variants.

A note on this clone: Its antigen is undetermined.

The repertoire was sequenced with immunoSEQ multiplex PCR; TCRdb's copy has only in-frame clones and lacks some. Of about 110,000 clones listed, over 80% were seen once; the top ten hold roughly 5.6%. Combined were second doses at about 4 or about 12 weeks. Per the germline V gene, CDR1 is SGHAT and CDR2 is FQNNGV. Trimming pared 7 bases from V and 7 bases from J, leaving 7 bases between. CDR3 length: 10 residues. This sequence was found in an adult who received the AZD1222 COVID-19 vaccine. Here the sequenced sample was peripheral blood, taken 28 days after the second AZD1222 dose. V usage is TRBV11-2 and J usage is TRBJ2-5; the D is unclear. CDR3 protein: CASTHGTQYF. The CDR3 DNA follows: TGTGCCAGCACCCACGGGACCCAGTACTTC.